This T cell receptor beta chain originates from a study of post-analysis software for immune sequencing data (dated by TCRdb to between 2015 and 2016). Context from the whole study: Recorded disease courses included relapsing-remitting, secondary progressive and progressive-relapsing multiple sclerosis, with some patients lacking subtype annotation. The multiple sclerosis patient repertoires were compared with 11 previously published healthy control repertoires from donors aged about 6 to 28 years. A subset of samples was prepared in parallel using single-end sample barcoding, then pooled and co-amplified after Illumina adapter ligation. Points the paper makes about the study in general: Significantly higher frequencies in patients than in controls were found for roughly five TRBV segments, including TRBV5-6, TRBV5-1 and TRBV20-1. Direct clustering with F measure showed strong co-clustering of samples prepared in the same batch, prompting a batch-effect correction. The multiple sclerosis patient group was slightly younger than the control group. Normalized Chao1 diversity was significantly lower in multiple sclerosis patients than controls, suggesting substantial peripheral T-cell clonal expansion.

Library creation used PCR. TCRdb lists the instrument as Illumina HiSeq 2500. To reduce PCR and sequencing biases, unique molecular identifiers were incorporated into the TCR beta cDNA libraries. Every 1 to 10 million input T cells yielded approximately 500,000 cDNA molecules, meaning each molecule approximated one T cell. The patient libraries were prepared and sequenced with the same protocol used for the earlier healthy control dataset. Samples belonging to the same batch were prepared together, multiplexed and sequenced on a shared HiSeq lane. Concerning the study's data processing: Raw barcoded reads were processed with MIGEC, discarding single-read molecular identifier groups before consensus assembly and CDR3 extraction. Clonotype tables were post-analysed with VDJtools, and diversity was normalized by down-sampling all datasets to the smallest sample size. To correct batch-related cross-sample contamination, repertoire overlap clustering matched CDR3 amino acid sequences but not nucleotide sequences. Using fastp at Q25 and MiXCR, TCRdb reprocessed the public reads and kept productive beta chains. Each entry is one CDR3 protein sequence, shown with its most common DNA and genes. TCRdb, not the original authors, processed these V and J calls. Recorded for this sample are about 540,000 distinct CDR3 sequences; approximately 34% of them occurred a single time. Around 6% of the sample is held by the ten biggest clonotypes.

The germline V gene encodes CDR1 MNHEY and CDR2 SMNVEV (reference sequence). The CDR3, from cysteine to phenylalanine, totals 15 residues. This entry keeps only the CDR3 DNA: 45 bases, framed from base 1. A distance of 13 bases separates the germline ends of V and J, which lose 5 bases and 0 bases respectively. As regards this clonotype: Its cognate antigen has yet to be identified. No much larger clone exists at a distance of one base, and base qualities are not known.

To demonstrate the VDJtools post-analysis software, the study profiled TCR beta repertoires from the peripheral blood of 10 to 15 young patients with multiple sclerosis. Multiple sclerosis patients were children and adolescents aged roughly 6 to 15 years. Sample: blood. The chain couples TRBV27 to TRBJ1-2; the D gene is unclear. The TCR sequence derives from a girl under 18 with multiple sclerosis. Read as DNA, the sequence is TGTGCCAGCAGTATCCGACAAAGCTCTAACTATGGCTACACCTTC. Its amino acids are CASSIRQSSNYGYTF.